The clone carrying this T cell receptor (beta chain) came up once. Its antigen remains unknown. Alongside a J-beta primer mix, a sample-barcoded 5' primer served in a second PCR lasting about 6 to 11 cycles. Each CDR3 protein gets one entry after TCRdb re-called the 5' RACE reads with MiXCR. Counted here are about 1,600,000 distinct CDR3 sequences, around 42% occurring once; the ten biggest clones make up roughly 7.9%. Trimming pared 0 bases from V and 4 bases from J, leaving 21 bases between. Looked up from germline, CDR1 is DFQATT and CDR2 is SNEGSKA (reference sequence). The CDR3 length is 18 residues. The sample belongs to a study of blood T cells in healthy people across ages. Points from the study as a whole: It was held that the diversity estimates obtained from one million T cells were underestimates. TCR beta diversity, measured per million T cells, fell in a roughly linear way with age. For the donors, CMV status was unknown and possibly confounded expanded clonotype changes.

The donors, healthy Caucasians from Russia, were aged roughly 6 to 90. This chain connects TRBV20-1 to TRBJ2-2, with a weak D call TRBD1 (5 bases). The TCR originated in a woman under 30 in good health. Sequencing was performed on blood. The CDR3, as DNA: TGCAGTGCTAGAGATCCAGCTAGGGGTTCTCCTCTCACCGGGGAGCTGTTTTTT. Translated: CSARDPARGSPLTGELFF.